This is a list of T cell receptor beta chains from one sample in a study of shared clonotypes between healthy human individuals. The repertoire was sequenced with immunoSEQ multiplex PCR; TCRdb's copy has only in-frame clones and lacks some. The sample yields 850,000 to 1,200,000 clones, around 74% seen once. The sequenced material came from memory CD4+ T cells sorted from blood. The source is a man younger than 35 in good health. Each CDR3 is given with its conserved first and last residue. A D gene is named only where the DNA matches it firmly. Size tells how often a clone was seen (once, few, many) or the class of an expanded clone, and some rows leave it out.

TRBJ1-6,TRBV7-2,TRBD1,-,TGTGCCAGCAGCTTCCGGGACAGGACTTCACCCCTCCACTTT,CASSFRDRTSPLHF
TRBJ1-1,TRBV4-1,TRBD1,-,TGCGCCAGCAGCCAAGAGACAGGGGGTACCCCGGCGGCTTTCTTT,CASSQETGGTPAAFF
TRBJ1-1,TRBV7-2,TRBD1,-,TGTGCCAGCAGCGCTCGGGACAGGGCAGGAGCTTTCTTT,CASSARDRAGAFF
TRBJ2-2,TRBV6-6,-,-,TGTGCCAGCACCCTTCTGACAGGTCCCACCGGGGAGCTGTTTTTT,CASTLLTGPTGELFF
TRBJ2-3,TRBV10-2,TRBD2,-,TGCGCCAGCAGTCGCCTAGCGGGAGGAGTAGATACGCAGTATTTT,CASSRLAGGVDTQYF
TRBJ2-3,TRBV20-1,-,-,TGCAGTGCTAGAACTCAGGATACGCAGTATTTT,CSARTQDTQYF
TRBJ2-7,TRBV6-5,-,-,TGTGCCAGCAGCCGCGACCCTTGGAACTCCTACGAGCAGTACTTC,CASSRDPWNSYEQYF
TRBJ1-6,TRBV30,-,-,TGTGCCTGGAGACGGGGAACTGGAGGATCACCCCTCCACTTT,CAWRRGTGGSPLHF
TRBJ2-1,TRBV5-4,TRBD2,-,TGTGCCAGCAGCTTGGATAGCGGGGCAGGGAGGAATGAGCAGTTCTTC,CASSLDSGAGRNEQFF
TRBJ1-2,TRBV18,TRBD1,-,TGTGCCAGCTCACCGGCCGCAGGGGGGGTATCCTATGGCTACACCTTC,CASSPAAGGVSYGYTF
TRBJ2-2,TRBV2,-,-,TGTGCCAGCAGTGAAGCGGGAGACAGGAGAAGAACCGGGGAGCTGTTTTTT,CASSEAGDRRRTGELFF
TRBJ1-6,TRBV6-1,-,-,TGTGCCAGCAGTGAAGCGACGGGAAGAAATTCACCCCTCCACTTT,CASSEATGRNSPLHF
TRBJ1-4,TRBV29-1,-,-,TGCAGCGTTGTTGGAGGGAACGAAAAACTGTTTTTT,CSVVGGNEKLFF
TRBJ2-7,TRBV20-1,-,few,TGCAGTGCTGACGAGCAGTACTTC,CSADEQYF
TRBJ2-1,TRBV10-1,-,few,TGCGCCAGCAGTGTAACCAGCAGCAATGAGCAGTTCTTC,CASSVTSSNEQFF
TRBJ2-2,TRBV5-8,TRBD1,-,TGTGCCAGCAGCCGGACAGGGGGCTACACCGGGGAGCTGTTTTTT,CASSRTGGYTGELFF
TRBJ2-7,TRBV6-6,-,-,TGTGCCAGCAGTTACAGGGGGAGCTCCTACGAGCAGTACTTC,CASSYRGSSYEQYF
TRBJ1-6,TRBV25-1,TRBD1,-,TGTGCCAGCAGCGGCACAGGGGGCCAATTCAATTCACCCCTCCACTTT,CASSGTGGQFNSPLHF
TRBJ2-5,TRBV7-2,-,-,TGTGCCAGCAGCCCTCGGCGGACGCAAGAGACCCAGTACTTC,CASSPRRTQETQYF
TRBJ2-7,TRBV11-2,TRBD2,-,TGTGCCAGCAGCTTGGCTCGGACTAGCGACGAGCAGTACTTC,CASSLARTSDEQYF
TRBJ2-1,TRBV11-3,TRBD1,few,TGTGCCAGCAGCTTAGAAGGGACAGCGTCCAATGAGCAGTTCTTC,CASSLEGTASNEQFF
TRBJ2-1,TRBV9,TRBD1,-,TGTGCCAGCAGCTCATACAGGGGTAGCATCGATGAGCAGTTCTTC,CASSSYRGSIDEQFF
TRBJ2-2,TRBV19,-,few,TGTGCCAGTAGTATAGGGTTTGGTGGGGCCACCGGGGAGCTGTTTTTT,CASSIGFGGATGELFF
TRBJ2-3,TRBV5-4,-,-,TGTGCCAGCAGCTTGTCCAGTTTTACGCAGTATTTT,CASSLSSFTQYF
TRBJ1-5,TRBV6-5,-,-,TGTGCCAGCAGTCGGGGGGATGAGCCCCAGCATTTT,CASSRGDEPQHF
TRBJ1-3,TRBV7-9,-,-,TGTGCCAGCAGCTTCCAGGGCTCTGGAAACACCATATATTTT,CASSFQGSGNTIYF